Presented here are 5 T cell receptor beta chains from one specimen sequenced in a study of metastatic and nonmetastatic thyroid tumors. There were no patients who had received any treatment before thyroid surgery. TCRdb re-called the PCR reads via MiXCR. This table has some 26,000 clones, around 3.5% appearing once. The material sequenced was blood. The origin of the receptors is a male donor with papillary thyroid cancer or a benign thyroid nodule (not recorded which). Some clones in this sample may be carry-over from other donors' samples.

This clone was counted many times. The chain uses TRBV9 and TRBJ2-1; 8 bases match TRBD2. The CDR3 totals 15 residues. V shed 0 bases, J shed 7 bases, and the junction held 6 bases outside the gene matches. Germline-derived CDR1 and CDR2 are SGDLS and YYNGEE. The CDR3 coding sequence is TGTGCCAGCAGCGTAGGCGGGAGGCCCCGGAATGAGCAGTTCTTC. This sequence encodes CASSVGGRPRNEQFF. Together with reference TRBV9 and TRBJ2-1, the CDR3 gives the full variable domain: DSGVTQTPKHLITATGQRVTLRCSPRSGDLSVYWYQQSLDQGLQFLIQYYNGEERAKGNILERFSAQQFPDLHSELNLSSLELGDSALYFCASSVGGRPRNEQFFGPGTRLTVL.

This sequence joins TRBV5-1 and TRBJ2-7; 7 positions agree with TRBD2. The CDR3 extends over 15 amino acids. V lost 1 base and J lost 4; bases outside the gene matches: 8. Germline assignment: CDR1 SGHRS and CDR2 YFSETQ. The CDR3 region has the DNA TGCGCCAGCAGCTTGTGGCCTAGCGGCTTTTACGAGCAGTACTTC. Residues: CASSLWPSGFYEQYF.

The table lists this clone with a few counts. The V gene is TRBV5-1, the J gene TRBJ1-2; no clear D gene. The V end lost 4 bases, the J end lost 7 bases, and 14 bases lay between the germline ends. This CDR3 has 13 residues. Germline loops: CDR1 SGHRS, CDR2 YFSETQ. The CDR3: CASSVEGSRGYTF. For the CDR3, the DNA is TGCGCCAGCAGCGTCGAGGGTTCTCGTGGCTACACCTTC.

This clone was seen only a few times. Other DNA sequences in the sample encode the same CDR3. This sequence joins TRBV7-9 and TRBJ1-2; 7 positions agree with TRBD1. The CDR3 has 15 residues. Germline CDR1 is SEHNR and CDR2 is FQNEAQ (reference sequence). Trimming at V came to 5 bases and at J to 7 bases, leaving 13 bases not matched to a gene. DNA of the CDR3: TGTGCCAGCAGCCCGACAGGGATCCCCGACAGTGGCTACACCTTC. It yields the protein CASSPTGIPDSGYTF.

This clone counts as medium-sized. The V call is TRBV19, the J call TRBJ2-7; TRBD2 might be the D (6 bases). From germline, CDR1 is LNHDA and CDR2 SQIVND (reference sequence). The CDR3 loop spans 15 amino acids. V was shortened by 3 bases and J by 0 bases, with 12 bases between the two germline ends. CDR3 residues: CASSILPGGSYEQYF. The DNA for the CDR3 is TGTGCCAGTAGTATCCTTCCCGGGGGCTCCTACGAGCAGTACTTC. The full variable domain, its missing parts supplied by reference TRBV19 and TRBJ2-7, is DGGITQSPKYLFRKEGQNVTLSCEQNLNHDAMYWYRQDPGQGLRLIYYSQIVNDFQKGDIAEGYSVSREKKESFPLTVTSAQKNPTAFYLCASSILPGGSYEQYFGPGTRLTVT.